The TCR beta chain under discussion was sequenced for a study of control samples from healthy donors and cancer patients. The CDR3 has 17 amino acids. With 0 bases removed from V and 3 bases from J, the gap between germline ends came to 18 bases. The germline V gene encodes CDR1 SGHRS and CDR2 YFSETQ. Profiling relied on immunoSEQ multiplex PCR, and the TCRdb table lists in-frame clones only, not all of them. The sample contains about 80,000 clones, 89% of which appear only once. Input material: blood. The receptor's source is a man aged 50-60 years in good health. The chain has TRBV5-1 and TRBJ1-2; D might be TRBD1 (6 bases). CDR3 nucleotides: TGCGCCAGCAGCTTGGTTCCTCCGGGGGGCCACGACTATGGCTACACCTTC. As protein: CASSLVPPGGHDYGYTF.